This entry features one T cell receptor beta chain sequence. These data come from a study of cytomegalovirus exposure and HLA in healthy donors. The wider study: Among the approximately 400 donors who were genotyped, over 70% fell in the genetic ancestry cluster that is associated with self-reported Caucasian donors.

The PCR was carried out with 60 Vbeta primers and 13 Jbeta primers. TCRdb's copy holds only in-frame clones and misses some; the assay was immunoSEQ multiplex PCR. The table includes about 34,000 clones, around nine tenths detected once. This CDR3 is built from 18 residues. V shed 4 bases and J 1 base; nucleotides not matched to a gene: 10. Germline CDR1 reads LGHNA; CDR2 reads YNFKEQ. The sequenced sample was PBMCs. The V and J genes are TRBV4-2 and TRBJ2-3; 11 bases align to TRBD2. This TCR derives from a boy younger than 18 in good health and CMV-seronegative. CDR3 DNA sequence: TGTGCCAGCAGCCTCGAACTAGCGGGGGCCGCTCGCACAGATACGCAGTATTTT. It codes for CASSLELAGAARTDTQYF.